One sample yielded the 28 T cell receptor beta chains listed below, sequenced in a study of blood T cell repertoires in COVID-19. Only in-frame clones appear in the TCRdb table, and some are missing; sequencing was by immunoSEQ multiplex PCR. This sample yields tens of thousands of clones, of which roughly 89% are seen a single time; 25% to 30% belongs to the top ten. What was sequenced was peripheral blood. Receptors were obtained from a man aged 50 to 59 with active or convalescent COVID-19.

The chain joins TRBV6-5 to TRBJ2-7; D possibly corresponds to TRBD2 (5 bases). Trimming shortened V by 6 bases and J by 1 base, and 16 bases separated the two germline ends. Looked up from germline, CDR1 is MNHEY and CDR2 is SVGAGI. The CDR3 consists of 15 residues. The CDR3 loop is CASRDHFGRSYEQYF. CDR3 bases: TGTGCCAGCAGGGACCACTTTGGGAGATCCTACGAGCAGTACTTC.

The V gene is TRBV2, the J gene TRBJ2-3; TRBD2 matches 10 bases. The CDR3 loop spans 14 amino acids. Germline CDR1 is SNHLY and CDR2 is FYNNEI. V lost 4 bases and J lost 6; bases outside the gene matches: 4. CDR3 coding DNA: TGTGCCAGCAGTGTGAGCGGGAGGGGGGATACGCAGTATTTT. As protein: CASSVSGRGDTQYF.

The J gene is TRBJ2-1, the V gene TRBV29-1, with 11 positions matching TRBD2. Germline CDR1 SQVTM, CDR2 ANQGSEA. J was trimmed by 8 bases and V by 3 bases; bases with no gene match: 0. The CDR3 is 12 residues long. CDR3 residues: CSVEGLADEQFF. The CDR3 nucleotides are TGCAGCGTTGAGGGACTAGCGGATGAGCAGTTCTTC.

In nucleotides, the CDR3 is TGTGCCAGCAGTGTAGAAGGGACTAGAGGGAGCAATGAGCAGTTCTTC. Its protein is CASSVEGTRGSNEQFF. The chain recombines TRBV6-4 with TRBJ2-1; TRBD2 matches at 8 bases. This CDR3 comprises 16 residues. The germline V gene encodes CDR1 MRHNA and CDR2 SNTAGT. V was pared by 4 bases and J by 6 bases, with 11 bases of the junction left unmatched.

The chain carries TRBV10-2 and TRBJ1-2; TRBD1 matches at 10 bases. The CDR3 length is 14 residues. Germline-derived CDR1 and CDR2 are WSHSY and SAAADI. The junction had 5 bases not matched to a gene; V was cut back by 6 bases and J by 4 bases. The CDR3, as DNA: TGCGCCAGCAGCGGGACAGGGGAAGGCTATGGCTACACCTTC. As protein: CASSGTGEGYGYTF.

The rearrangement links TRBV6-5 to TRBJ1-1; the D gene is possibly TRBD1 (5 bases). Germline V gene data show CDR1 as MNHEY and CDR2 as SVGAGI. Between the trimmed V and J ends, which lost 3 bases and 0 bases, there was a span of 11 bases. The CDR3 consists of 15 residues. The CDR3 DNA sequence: TGTGCCAGCAGTTATGGGACTGGAGTGAACACTGAAGCTTTCTTT. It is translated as CASSYGTGVNTEAFF.

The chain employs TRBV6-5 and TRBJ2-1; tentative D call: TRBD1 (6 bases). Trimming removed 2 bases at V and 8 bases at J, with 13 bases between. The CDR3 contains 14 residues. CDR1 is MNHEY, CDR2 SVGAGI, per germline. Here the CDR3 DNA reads TGTGCCAGCAGTTACACCTACAGGGTGGATGAGCAGTTCTTC. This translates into CASSYTYRVDEQFF.

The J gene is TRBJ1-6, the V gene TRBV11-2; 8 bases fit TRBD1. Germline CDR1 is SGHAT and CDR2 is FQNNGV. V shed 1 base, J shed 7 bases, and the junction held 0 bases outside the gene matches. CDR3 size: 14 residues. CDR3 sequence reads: CASSLGTGNSPLHF. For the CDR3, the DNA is TGTGCCAGCAGCTTAGGGACAGGGAATTCACCCCTCCACTTT.

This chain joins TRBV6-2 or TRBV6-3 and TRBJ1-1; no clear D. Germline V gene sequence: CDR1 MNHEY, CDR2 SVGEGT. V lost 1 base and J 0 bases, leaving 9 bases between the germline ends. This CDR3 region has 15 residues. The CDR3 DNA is TGTGCCAGCAGTTACTACCCCCGGTTGAACACTGAAGCTTTCTTT. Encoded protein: CASSYYPRLNTEAFF.

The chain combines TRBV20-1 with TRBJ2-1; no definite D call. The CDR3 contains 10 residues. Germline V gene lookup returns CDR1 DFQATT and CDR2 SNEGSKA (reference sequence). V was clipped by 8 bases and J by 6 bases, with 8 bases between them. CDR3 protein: CSPLGNEQFF. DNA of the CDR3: TGCAGTCCCCTAGGCAATGAGCAGTTCTTC.

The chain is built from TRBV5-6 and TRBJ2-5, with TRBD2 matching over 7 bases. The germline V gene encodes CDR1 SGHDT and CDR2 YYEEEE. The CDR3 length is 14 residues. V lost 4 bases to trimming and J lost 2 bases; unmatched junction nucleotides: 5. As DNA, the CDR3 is TGTGCCAGCAGCCACGGGGAGGGACAAGAGACCCAGTACTTC. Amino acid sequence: CASSHGEGQETQYF.

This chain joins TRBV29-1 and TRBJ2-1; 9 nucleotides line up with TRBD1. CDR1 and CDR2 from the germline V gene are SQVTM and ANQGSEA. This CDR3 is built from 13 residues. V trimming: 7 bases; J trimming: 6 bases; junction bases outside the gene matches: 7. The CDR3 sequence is CSAGTGNFNEQFF. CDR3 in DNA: TGCAGCGCCGGGACAGGGAACTTCAATGAGCAGTTCTTC.

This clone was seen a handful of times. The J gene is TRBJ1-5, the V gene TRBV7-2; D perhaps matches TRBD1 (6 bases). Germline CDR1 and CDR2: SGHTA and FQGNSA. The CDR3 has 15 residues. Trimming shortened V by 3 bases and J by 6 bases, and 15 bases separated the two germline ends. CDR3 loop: CASSFVVGAGQPQHF. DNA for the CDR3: TGTGCCAGCAGCTTTGTGGTGGGGGCTGGTCAGCCCCAGCATTTT. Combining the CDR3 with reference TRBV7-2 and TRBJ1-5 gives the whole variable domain GAGVSQSPSNKVTEKGKDVELRCDPISGHTALYWYRQSLGQGLEFLIYFQGNSAPDKSGLPSDRFSAERTGGSVSTLTIQRTQQEDSAVYLCASSFVVGAGQPQHFGDGTRLSIL.

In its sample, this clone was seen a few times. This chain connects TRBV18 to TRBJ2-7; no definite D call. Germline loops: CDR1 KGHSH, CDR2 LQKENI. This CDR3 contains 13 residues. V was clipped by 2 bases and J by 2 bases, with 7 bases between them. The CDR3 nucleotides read TGTGCCAGCTCACCAGGAACTACCTACGAGCAGTACTTC. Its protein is CASSPGTTYEQYF.

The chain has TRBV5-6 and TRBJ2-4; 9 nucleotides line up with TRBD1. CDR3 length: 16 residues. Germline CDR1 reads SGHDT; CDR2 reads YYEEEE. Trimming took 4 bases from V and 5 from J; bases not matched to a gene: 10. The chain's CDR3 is CASSHGTGWRENIQYF. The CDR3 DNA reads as TGTGCCAGCAGCCACGGGACAGGGTGGCGGGAAAACATTCAGTACTTC.

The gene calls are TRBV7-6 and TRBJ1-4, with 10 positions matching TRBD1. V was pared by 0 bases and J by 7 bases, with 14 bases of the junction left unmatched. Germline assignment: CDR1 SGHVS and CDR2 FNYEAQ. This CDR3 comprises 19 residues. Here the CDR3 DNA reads TGTGCCAGCAGCTTAGCGCCCTCCGGGACAGGGGTAGAGAGTGAAAAACTGTTTTTT. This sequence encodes CASSLAPSGTGVESEKLFF. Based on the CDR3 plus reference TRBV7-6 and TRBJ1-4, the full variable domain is GAGVSQSPRYKVTKRGQDVALRCDPISGHVSLYWYRQALGQGPEFLTYFNYEAQQDKSGLPNDRFSAERPEGSISTLTIQRTEQRDSAMYRCASSLAPSGTGVESEKLFFGSGTQLSVL.

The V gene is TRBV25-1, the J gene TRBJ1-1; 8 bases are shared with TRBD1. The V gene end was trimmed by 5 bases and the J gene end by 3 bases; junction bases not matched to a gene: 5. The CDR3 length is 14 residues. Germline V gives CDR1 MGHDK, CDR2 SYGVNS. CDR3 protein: CASSITGGHTEAFF. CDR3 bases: TGTGCCAGCAGTATTACAGGGGGTCACACTGAAGCTTTCTTT. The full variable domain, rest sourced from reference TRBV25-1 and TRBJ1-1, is EADIYQTPRYLVIGTGKKITLECSQTMGHDKMYWYQQDPGMELHLIHYSYGVNSTEKGDLSSESTVSRIRTEHFPLTLESARPSHTSQYLCASSITGGHTEAFFGQGTRLTVV.

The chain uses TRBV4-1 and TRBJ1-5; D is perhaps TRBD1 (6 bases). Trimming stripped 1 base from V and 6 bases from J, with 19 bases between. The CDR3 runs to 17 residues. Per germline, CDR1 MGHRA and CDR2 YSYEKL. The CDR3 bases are TGCGCCAGCAGCCAAGGAAGTGGGGGGGCAGGTACTCAGCCCCAGCATTTT. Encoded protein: CASSQGSGGAGTQPQHF.

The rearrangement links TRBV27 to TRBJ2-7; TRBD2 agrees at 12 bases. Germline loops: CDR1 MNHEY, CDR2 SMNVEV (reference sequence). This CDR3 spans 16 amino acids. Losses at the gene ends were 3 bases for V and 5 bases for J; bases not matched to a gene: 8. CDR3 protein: CASSLTSGGLRNEQYF. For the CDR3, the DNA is TGTGCCAGCAGTTTGACTAGCGGGGGCCTGAGGAACGAGCAGTACTTC.

This CDR3 reads CASSILPDMTTNEKLFF. The CDR3 region has the DNA TGTGCCAGTAGTATTTTGCCCGACATGACAACTAATGAAAAACTGTTTTTT. V and J are TRBV19 and TRBJ1-4; D uncertain. V lost 3 bases and J lost 0, with 14 bases in between. CDR3 size: 17 residues. Germline V gives CDR1 LNHDA, CDR2 SQIVND (reference sequence).

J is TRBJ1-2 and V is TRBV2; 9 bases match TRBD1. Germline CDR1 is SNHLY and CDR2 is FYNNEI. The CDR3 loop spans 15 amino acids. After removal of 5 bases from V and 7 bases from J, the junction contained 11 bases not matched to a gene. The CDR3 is CASSQTLQGARGYTF. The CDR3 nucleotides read TGTGCCAGCAGTCAGACGTTACAGGGGGCGCGTGGCTACACCTTC.

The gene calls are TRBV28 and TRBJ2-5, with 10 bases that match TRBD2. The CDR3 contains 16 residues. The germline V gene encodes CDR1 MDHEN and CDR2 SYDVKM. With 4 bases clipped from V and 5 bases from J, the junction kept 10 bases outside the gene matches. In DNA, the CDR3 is TGTGCCAGCAGTTCCCCTCAGCGGGAGGGCCTCGAGACCCAGTACTTC. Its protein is CASSSPQREGLETQYF.

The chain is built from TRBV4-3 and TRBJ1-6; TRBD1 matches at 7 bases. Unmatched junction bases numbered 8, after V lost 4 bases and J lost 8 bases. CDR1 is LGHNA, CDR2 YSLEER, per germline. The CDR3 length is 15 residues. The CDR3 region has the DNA TGCGCCAGCAGCCGCCTACAGGGGCCTGATTCACCCCTCCACTTT. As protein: CASSRLQGPDSPLHF.

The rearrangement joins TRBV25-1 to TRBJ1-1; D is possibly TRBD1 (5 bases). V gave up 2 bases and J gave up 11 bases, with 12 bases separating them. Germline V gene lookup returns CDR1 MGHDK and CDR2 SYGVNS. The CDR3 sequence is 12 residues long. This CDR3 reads CASSERMGRAFF. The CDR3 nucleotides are TGTGCCAGCAGTGAACGGATGGGGCGGGCTTTCTTT. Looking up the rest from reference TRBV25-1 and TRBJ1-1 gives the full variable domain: EADIYQTPRYLVIGTGKKITLECSQTMGHDKMYWYQQDPGMELHLIHYSYGVNSTEKGDLSSESTVSRIRTEHFPLTLESARPSHTSQYLCASSERMGRAFFGQGTRLTVV.

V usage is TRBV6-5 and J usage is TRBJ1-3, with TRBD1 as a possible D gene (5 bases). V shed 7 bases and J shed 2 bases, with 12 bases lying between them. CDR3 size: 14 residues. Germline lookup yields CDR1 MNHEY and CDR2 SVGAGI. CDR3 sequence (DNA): TGTGCCAGCACTAAGGCACAGGCTGGAAACACCATATATTTT. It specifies CASTKAQAGNTIYF.

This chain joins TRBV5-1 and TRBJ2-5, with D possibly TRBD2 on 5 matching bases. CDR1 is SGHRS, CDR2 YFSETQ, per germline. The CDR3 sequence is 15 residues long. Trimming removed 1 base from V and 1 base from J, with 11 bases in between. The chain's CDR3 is CASSLSPGTQETQYF. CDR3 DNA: TGCGCCAGCAGCTTGAGCCCGGGAACCCAAGAGACCCAGTACTTC.

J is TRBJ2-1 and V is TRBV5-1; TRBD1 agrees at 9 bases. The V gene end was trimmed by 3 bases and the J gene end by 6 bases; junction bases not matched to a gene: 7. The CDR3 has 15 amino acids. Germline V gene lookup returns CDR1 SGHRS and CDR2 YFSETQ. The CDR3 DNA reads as TGCGCCAGCAGCTCCGGGACAGGGAATGGCAATGAGCAGTTCTTC. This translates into CASSSGTGNGNEQFF.

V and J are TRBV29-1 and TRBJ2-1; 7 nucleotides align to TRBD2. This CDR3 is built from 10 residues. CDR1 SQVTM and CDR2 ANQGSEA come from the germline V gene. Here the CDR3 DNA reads TGCATATGTGGGGATACTAGCGAGTTCTTC. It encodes CICGDTSEFF.